This T cell receptor beta chain was recovered during a study of cytomegalovirus exposure and HLA in healthy donors. Background on the study: A data release that came early held approximately 92 million unique TCRs from HLA-typed donors. Study-wide results and limits: There were 164 TCR beta chains listed as cytomegalovirus-associated. There were several of the most significant clusters that appeared linked to common viral pathogens in a later analysis. Analysis was carried out at a later point, and it linked a missense DCLRE1C variant to TCR beta V- and J-gene trimming.

Germline V CDR1 and CDR2: MNHNS, SASEGT. J lost 9 bases, V lost 6 bases, and 10 bases had no gene match. The CDR3 is 15 amino acids. Regarding this clone: Its target is not known.

Use of 60 Vbeta and 13 Jbeta primers characterized the PCR. Profiled with immunoSEQ multiplex PCR; TCRdb holds only in-frame clones, not every one. This sample contains about 32,000 clones. This sequence was found in a female donor in good health and CMV-seronegative. Sequenced: PBMCs. The chain recombines TRBV6-1 with TRBJ1-6, with 8 nucleotides matching TRBD1. The CDR3 bases are TGTGCCAGCAGGTCCCAGGACAGGGAGTTTTCACCCCTCCACTTT. Protein product: CASRSQDREFSPLHF.